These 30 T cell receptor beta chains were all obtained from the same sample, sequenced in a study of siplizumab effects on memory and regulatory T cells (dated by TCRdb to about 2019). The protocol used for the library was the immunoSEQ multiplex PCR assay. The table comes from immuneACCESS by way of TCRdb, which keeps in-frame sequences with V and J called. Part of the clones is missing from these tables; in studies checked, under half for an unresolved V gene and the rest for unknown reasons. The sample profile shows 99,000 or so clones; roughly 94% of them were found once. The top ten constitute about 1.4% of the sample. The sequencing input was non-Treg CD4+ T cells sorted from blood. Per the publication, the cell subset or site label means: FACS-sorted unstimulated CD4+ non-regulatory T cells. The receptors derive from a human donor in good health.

This CDR3 is CASSPTGFQETQYF. CDR3 sequence (DNA): TGTGCCAGCAGCCCCACTGGATTCCAAGAGACCCAGTACTTC. The rearrangement joins TRBV5-4 to TRBJ2-5; D gene ambiguous. Germline loops: CDR1 SGHNT, CDR2 YYREEE (reference sequence). Trimming removed 4 bases at V and 1 base at J, with 11 bases between. CDR3 length: 14 amino acids.

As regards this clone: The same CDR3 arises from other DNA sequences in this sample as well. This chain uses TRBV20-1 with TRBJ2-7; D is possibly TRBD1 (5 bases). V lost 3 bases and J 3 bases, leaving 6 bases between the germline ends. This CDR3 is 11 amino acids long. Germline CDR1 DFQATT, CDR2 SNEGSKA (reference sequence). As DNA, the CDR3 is TGCAGTGCTAGGGACAACTACGAGCAGTACTTC. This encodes CSARDNYEQYF.

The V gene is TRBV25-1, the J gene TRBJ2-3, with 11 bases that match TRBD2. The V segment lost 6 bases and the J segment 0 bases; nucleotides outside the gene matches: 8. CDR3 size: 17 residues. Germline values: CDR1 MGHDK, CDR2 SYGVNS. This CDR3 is CASSTSGTSGSTDTQYF. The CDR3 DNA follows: TGTGCCAGCAGCACGTCCGGGACTAGCGGCAGCACAGATACGCAGTATTTT.

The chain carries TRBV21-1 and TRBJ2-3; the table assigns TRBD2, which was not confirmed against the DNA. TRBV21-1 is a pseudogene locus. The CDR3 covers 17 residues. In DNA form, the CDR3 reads TGTGCCAGCAGCAGTCGGACTAGCGGGGACTACACAGATACGCAGTATTTT. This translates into CASSSRTSGDYTDTQYF.

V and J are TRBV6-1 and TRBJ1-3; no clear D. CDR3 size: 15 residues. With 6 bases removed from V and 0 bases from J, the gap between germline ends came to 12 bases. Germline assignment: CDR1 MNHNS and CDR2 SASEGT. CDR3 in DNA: TGTGCCAGCAGCCTACATGAAGCCTCTGGAAACACCATATATTTT. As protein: CASSLHEASGNTIYF.

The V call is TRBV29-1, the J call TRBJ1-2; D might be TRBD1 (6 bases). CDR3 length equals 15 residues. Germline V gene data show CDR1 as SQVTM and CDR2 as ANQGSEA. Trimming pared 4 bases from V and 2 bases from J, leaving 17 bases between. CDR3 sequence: CSVAADRLENYGYTF. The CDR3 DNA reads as TGCAGCGTTGCCGCCGACAGGCTCGAGAACTATGGCTACACCTTC.

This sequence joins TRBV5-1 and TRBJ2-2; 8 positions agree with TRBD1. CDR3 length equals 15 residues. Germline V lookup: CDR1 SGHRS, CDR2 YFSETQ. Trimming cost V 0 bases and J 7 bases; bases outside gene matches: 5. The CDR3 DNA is TGCGCCAGCAGCTTGGGACAGGGGAAGCACGGGGAGCTGTTTTTT. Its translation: CASSLGQGKHGELFF.

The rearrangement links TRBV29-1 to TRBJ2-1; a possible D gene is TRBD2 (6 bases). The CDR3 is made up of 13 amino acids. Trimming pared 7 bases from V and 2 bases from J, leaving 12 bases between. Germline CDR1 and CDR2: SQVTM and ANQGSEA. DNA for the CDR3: TGCAGCGGAGAGGGACTGGCCTACAATGAGCAGTTCTTC. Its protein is CSGEGLAYNEQFF.

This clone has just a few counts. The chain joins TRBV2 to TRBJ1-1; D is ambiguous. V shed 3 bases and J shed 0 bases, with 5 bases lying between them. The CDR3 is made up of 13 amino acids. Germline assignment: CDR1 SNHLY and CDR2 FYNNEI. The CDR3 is CASSDGMNTEAFF. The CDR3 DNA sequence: TGTGCCAGCAGTGATGGTATGAACACTGAAGCTTTCTTT.

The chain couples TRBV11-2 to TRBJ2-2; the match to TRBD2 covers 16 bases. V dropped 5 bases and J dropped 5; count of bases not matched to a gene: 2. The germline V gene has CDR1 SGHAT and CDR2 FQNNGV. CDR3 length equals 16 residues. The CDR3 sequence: CASSEGLAGGTGELFF. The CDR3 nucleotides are TGTGCCAGCAGCGAGGGACTAGCGGGAGGGACCGGGGAGCTGTTTTTT.

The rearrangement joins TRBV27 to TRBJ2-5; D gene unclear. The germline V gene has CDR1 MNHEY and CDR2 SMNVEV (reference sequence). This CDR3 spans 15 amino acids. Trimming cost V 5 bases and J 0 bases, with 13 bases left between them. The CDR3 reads CASSPISAYQETQYF. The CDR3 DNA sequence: TGTGCCAGCAGTCCAATATCCGCGTACCAAGAGACCCAGTACTTC.

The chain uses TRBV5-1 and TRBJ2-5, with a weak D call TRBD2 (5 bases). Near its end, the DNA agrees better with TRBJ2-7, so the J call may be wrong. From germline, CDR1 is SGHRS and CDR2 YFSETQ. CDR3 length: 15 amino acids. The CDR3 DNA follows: TGCGCCAGCAGCTTGTCGTCCGGCGGGTCCTACGAGCAGTACTTC. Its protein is CASSLSSGGSYEQYF.

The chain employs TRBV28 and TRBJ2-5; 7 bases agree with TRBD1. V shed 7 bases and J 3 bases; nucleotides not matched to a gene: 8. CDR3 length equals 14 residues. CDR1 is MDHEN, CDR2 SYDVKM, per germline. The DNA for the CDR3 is TGTGCCAGCACCGCGTTAGGACAGGAAGAGACCCAGTACTTC. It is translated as CASTALGQEETQYF.

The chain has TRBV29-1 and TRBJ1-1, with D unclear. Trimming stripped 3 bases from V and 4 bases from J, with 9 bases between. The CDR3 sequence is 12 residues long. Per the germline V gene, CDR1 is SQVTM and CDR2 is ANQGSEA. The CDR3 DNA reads TGCAGCGTTGACTACCTAGGCACTGAAGCTTTCTTT. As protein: CSVDYLGTEAFF.

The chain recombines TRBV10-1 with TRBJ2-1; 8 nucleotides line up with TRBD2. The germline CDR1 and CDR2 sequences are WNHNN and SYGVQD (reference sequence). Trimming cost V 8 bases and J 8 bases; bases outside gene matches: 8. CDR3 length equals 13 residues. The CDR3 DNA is TGCGCCAGCCGGCGGGGGGCGCGAGATGAGCAGTTCTTC. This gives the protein CASRRGARDEQFF.

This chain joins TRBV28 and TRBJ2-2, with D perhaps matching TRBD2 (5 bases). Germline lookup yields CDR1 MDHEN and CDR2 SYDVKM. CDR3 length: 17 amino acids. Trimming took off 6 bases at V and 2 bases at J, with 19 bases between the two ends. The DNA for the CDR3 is TGTGCCAGCAGCTCCGATTTTGGCGGGTCCAACACCGGGGAGCTGTTTTTT. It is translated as CASSSDFGGSNTGELFF.

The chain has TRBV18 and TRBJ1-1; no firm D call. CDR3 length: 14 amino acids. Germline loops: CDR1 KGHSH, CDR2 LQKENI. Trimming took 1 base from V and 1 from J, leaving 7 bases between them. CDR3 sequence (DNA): TGTGCCAGCTCACCACTAGGCCGGAACACTGAAGCTTTCTTT. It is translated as CASSPLGRNTEAFF.

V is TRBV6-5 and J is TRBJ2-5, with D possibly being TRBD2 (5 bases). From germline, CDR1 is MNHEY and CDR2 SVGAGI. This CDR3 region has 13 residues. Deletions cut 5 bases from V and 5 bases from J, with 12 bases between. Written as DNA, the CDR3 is TGTGCCAGCAGTACCCGGGATCCCGAGACCCAGTACTTC. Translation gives CASSTRDPETQYF.

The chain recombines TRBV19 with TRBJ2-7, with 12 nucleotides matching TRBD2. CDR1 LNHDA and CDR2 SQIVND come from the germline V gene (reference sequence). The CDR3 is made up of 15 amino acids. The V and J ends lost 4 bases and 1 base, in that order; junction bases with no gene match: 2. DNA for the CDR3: TGTGCCAGTAGTAGACTAGCGGGAGCTTCCTACGAGCAGTACTTC. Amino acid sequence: CASSRLAGASYEQYF.

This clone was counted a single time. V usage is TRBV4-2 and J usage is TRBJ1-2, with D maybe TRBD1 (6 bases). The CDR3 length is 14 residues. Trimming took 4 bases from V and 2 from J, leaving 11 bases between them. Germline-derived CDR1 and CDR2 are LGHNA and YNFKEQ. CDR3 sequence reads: CASSPGGGNYGYTF. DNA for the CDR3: TGTGCCAGCAGCCCCGGAGGGGGGAACTATGGCTACACCTTC.

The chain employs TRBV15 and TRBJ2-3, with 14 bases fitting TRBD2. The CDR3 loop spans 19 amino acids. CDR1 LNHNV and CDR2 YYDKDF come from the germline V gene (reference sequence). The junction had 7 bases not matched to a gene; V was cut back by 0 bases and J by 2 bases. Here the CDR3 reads CATSRDFVGLAGATDTQYF. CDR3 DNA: TGTGCCACCAGCAGAGATTTTGTGGGACTAGCGGGGGCCACAGATACGCAGTATTTT.

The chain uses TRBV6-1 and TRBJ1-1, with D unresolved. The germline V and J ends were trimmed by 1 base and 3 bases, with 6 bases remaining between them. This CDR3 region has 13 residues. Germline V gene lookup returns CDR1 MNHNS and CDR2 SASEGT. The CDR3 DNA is TGTGCCAGCAGTGAAGGGAGCTACACTGAAGCTTTCTTT. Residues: CASSEGSYTEAFF.

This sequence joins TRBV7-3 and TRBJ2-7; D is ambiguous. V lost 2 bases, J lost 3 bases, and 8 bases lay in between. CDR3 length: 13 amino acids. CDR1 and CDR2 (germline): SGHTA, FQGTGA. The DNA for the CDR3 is TGTGCCAGCAGCTTATCATCCGGCTACGAGCAGTACTTC. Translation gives CASSLSSGYEQYF.

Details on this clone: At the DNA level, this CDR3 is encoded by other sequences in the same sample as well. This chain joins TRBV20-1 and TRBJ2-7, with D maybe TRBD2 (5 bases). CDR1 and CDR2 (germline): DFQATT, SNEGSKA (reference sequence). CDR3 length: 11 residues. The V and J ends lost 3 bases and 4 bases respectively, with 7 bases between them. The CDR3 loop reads CSARDSYEQYF. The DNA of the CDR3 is TGCAGTGCTAGGGACTCTTACGAGCAGTACTTC.

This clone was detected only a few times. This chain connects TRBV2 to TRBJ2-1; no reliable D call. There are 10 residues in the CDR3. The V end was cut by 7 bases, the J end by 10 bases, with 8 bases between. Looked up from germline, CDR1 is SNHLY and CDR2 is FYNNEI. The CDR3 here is CASMSREQFF. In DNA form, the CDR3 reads TGTGCCAGCATGAGCAGGGAGCAGTTCTTC.

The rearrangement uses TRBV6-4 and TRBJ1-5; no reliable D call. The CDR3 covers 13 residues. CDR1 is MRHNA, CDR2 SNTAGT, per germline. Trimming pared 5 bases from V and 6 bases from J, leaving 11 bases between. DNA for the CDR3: TGTGCCAGCAGTCTTGAGGGAGGTCAGCCCCAGCATTTT. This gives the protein CASSLEGGQPQHF.

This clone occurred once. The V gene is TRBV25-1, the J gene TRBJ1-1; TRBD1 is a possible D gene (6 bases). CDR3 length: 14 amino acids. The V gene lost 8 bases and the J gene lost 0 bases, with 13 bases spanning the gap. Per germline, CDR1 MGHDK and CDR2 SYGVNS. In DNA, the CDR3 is TGTGCCAGCCAAGAAACAGGGTTGAACACTGAAGCTTTCTTT. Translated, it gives CASQETGLNTEAFF.

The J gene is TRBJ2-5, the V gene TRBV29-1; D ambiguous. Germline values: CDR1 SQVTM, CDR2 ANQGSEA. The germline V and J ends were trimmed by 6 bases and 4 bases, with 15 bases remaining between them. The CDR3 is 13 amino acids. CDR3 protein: CSVDVGRRETQYF. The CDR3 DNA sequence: TGCAGCGTCGACGTCGGCAGACGAGAGACCCAGTACTTC. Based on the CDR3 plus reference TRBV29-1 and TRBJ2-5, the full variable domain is SAVISQKPSRDICQRGTSLTIQCQVDSQVTMMFWYRQQPGQSLTLIATANQGSEATYESGFVIDKFPISRPNLTFSTLTVSNMSPEDSSIYLCSVDVGRRETQYFGPGTRLLVL.

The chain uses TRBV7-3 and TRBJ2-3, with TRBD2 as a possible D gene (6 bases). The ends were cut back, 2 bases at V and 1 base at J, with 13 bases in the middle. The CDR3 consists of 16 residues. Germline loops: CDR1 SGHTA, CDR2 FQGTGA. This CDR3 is CASSLLATGGTDTQYF. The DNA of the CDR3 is TGTGCCAGCAGCTTACTTGCCACGGGGGGCACAGATACGCAGTATTTT. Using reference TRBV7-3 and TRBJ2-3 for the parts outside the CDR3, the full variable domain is GAGVSQTPSNKVTEKGKYVELRCDPISGHTALYWYRQSLGQGPEFLIYFQGTGAADDSGLPNDRFFAVRPEGSVSTLKIQRTERGDSAVYLCASSLLATGGTDTQYFGPGTRLTVL.

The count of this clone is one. The CDR3: CASAGTSGRNEQYF. The CDR3, as DNA: TGTGCCAGCGCAGGGACTAGCGGGAGAAACGAGCAGTACTTC. V usage is TRBV6-5 and J usage is TRBJ2-7; TRBD2 matches at 14 bases. The CDR3 is 14 amino acids. The V segment lost 8 bases and the J segment 5 bases; nucleotides outside the gene matches: 5. Germline values: CDR1 MNHEY, CDR2 SVGAGI.